The next 12 T cell receptor beta chains were all read from a single sample in a study of cytomegalovirus exposure and HLA in healthy donors. The study ran its PCR with 60 Vbeta and 13 Jbeta primers. Generated by immunoSEQ multiplex PCR, the TCRdb table keeps only in-frame clones and is missing some. The table lists 150,000 or so clones, about 80% of them singletons. The sample consisted of PBMCs. The receptors come from a man aged 40-50 years in good health and CMV-seropositive.

The J gene is TRBJ2-7, the V gene TRBV7-9; tentative D call: TRBD2 (6 bases). The V end was cut by 5 bases, the J end by 5 bases, with 19 bases between. CDR1 is SEHNR, CDR2 FQNEAQ, per germline (reference sequence). The CDR3 has 15 residues. The CDR3 sequence is CASSNFPGVLHEQYF. CDR3 DNA: TGTGCCAGCAGCAACTTCCCGGGGGTACTCCACGAGCAGTACTTC.

In DNA, the CDR3 is TGTGCCAGCAGTGATTGGGGACTAGAAGACAATGAGCAGTTCTTC. Its translation is CASSDWGLEDNEQFF. The chain links TRBV2 to TRBJ2-1; 8 bases are a match to TRBD2. Germline values: CDR1 SNHLY, CDR2 FYNNEI. The CDR3 covers 15 residues. V trimming: 3 bases; J trimming: 5 bases; junction bases outside the gene matches: 6.

CDR3 in amino acids: CASSGGRGDGETQYF. For the CDR3, the DNA is TGCGCCAGCAGTGGAGGCAGGGGTGATGGAGAGACCCAGTACTTC. This chain joins TRBV10-1 and TRBJ2-5; D perhaps matches TRBD1 (6 bases). The CDR3 extends over 15 amino acids. Trimming removed 4 bases at V and 4 bases at J, with 16 bases between. Germline assignment: CDR1 WNHNN and CDR2 SYGVQD (reference sequence).

The genes are TRBV5-4 and TRBJ2-3; maybe TRBD2 (6 bases). The germline V gene encodes CDR1 SGHNT and CDR2 YYREEE (reference sequence). V was cut by 4 bases and J by 6 bases, with 15 bases left in between. The CDR3 spans 14 residues. The CDR3 DNA is TGTGCCAGCAGCCAGGAGGGGACGAGGGATACGCAGTATTTT. Protein sequence: CASSQEGTRDTQYF.

The sample holds a few counts of this clone. The genes are TRBV4-1 and TRBJ2-7; 7 nucleotides line up with TRBD2. CDR1 MGHRA and CDR2 YSYEKL come from the germline V gene. V dropped 3 bases and J dropped 3; count of bases not matched to a gene: 8. This CDR3 region has 15 residues. CDR3 in DNA: TGCGCCAGCAGCCAGCTAGCGGAGGGGATCTACGAGCAGTACTTC. This sequence encodes CASSQLAEGIYEQYF.

The sample holds one count of this clone. The CDR3 reads CASSSSVGEQFF. The CDR3 region has the DNA TGCGCCAGCAGCTCTAGCGTTGGTGAGCAGTTCTTC. The chain is built from TRBV5-1 and TRBJ2-1; weak D call: TRBD2 (6 bases). Between the trimmed V and J ends, which lost 3 bases and 9 bases, there was a span of 10 bases. CDR1 and CDR2 (germline): SGHRS, YFSETQ. This CDR3 comprises 12 residues.

This chain connects TRBV19 to TRBJ2-7; tentatively, D is TRBD2 (6 bases). Looked up from germline, CDR1 is LNHDA and CDR2 is SQIVND (reference sequence). Trimming pared 10 bases from V and 2 bases from J, leaving 18 bases between. The CDR3 contains 14 residues. The CDR3 loop is CANPGDGFTYEQYF. DNA for the CDR3: TGTGCCAACCCGGGGGACGGGTTCACCTACGAGCAGTACTTC. The whole variable domain, filled in from reference TRBV19 and TRBJ2-7, reads DGGITQSPKYLFRKEGQNVTLSCEQNLNHDAMYWYRQDPGQGLRLIYYSQIVNDFQKGDIAEGYSVSREKKESFPLTVTSAQKNPTAFYLCANPGDGFTYEQYFGPGTRLTVT.

The chain couples TRBV15 to TRBJ2-1; 8 bases line up with TRBD2. V trimming: 4 bases; J trimming: 7 bases; junction bases outside the gene matches: 9. Germline CDR1 and CDR2: LNHNV and YYDKDF (reference sequence). The CDR3 totals 15 residues. CDR3 residues: CATSIYGGAVNEQFF. In nucleotides, the CDR3 is TGTGCCACCAGCATTTACGGGGGGGCAGTTAATGAGCAGTTCTTC.

Regarding this clone: At one of its ends the junction is not consistent with the germline gene, which may arise from a read error. The V call is TRBV7-9, the J call TRBJ2-7; 7 bases are shared with TRBD2. The CDR3 has 17 amino acids. Looked up from germline, CDR1 is SEHNR and CDR2 is FQNEAQ (reference sequence). Here the CDR3 reads CSSSYAPLAQSSYEQYF. The CDR3 nucleotides are TGTTCCAGCAGTTACGCTCCACTAGCGCAGAGCTCCTACGAGCAGTACTTC.

The genes are TRBV4-1 and TRBJ2-1; D gene unclear. The CDR3 contains 17 residues. Germline V gene data show CDR1 as MGHRA and CDR2 as YSYEKL. The V end was cut by 1 base, the J end by 5 bases, with 18 bases between. Here the CDR3 DNA reads TGCGCCAGCAGCCAAGGATTGTGGCCGAACCCACACAATGAGCAGTTCTTC. Amino acid sequence: CASSQGLWPNPHNEQFF.

The chain employs TRBV6-5 and TRBJ1-1, with 8 nucleotides matching TRBD1. The germline CDR1 and CDR2 sequences are MNHEY and SVGAGI. This CDR3 region has 14 residues. Trimming at V came to 8 bases and at J to 7 bases, leaving 12 bases not matched to a gene. The DNA for the CDR3 is TGTGCCAGCGCTACAGGGGGAACAATGAGTGAAGCTTTCTTT. Amino acid sequence: CASATGGTMSEAFF.

The V call is TRBV5-6, the J call TRBJ2-5; TRBD1 matches 9 bases. The DNA end is more similar to TRBJ2-7, so the J call may be wrong. The length of the CDR3 is 13 residues. Germline loops: CDR1 SGHDT, CDR2 YYEEEE. The CDR3 loop reads CASSTGTGSEQYF. CDR3 DNA sequence: TGTGCCAGCAGCACCGGGACAGGGTCCGAGCAGTACTTC.